Each of the 10 T cell receptor beta chains below was sequenced from the same sample in a study of blood T cells in healthy people across ages. Together with a sample-barcoded 5' primer, a J-beta primer mix was included in a second PCR lasting about 6 to 11 cycles. One entry per CDR3 protein results from TCRdb running MiXCR on the 5' RACE reads. The sample records around 2 million distinct CDR3 sequences, roughly two fifths being singletons. The sample consisted of blood. The receptors were gathered from a human donor in good health.

This clonotype showed up just a few times. CDR3 nucleotide sequence: TGTGCCAGCAGCCCCGGGACTCTTGAAGCTTTCTTT. This encodes CASSPGTLEAFF. The chain carries TRBV7-8 and TRBJ1-1; possible D gene TRBD1, 5 bases. Germline assignment: CDR1 SGHVS and CDR2 FQNEAQ. The CDR3 is made up of 12 amino acids. V dropped 5 bases and J dropped 7 bases, with 11 bases sitting between them.

CDR3 DNA: TGTGCCAGCAGCGCCCAGGGAGATTATCAGCCCCAGCATTTT. Protein sequence: CASSAQGDYQPQHF. V is TRBV9 and J is TRBJ1-5, with D tentatively TRBD1 (5 bases). The V and J ends lost 3 bases and 5 bases respectively, with 12 bases between them. The CDR3 length is 14 residues. Per the germline V gene, CDR1 is SGDLS and CDR2 is YYNGEE. The full variable domain, with the rest looked up from reference TRBV9 and TRBJ1-5, is DSGVTQTPKHLITATGQRVTLRCSPRSGDLSVYWYQQSLDQGLQFLIQYYNGEERAKGNILERFSAQQFPDLHSELNLSSLELGDSALYFCASSAQGDYQPQHFGDGTRLSIL.

The chain joins TRBV6-1 to TRBJ1-1; D unresolved. CDR1 and CDR2 (germline): MNHNS, SASEGT. The CDR3 runs to 15 residues. V was pared by 10 bases and J by 3 bases, with 21 bases between. The CDR3 DNA reads TGTGCCACCATGCCTTATAGTCCGAGAGACACTGAAGCTTTCTTT. The encoded protein is CATMPYSPRDTEAFF.

This rearrangement joins TRBV4-1 to TRBJ1-4; D unclear. CDR1 MGHRA and CDR2 YSYEKL come from the germline V gene. The germline V and J ends were trimmed by 0 bases and 8 bases, with 10 bases remaining between them. This CDR3 is built from 14 residues. The CDR3 loop reads CASSQDRAREKLFF. Here the CDR3 DNA reads TGCGCCAGCAGCCAAGATCGGGCTCGGGAAAAACTGTTTTTT.

This clonotype was seen at least ten times. This chain joins TRBV7-9 and TRBJ2-6; a possible D gene is TRBD1 (6 bases). The germline gives CDR1 SEHNR, CDR2 FQNEAQ (reference sequence). The CDR3 extends over 15 amino acids. V lost 6 bases and J 2 bases, leaving 11 bases between the germline ends. The CDR3 DNA follows: TGTGCCAGCAGTCCAGGGGAGCCTGGGGCCAACGTCCTGACTTTC. Its translation: CASSPGEPGANVLTF. The full variable domain, in which reference TRBV7-9 and TRBJ2-6 provide the parts outside the CDR3, is DTGVSQNPRHKITKRGQNVTFRCDPISEHNRLYWYRQTLGQGPEFLTYFQNEAQLEKSRLLSDRFSAERPKGSFSTLEIQRTEQGDSAMYLCASSPGEPGANVLTFGAGSRLTVL.

The CDR3 nucleotides read TGTGCCAGCAGCCTACGAGCGACAGGGGATGGGGGCTACGAGCAGTACTTC. Protein sequence: CASSLRATGDGGYEQYF. This chain uses TRBV7-9 with TRBJ2-7; 8 bases are shared with TRBD1. The V and J ends lost 5 bases and 3 bases, in that order; junction bases with no gene match: 15. Germline V gene data show CDR1 as SEHNR and CDR2 as FQNEAQ (reference sequence). The CDR3 runs to 17 residues.

On this clonotype: Sequence at one end of the junction differs from germline and may be a read error. The chain carries TRBV7-2 and TRBJ2-1; TRBD2 agrees at 12 bases. This CDR3 contains 14 residues. Germline-derived CDR1 and CDR2 are SGHTA and FQGNSA. The CDR3, as DNA: TGTGCCAGCAGCCTAGCGGGGGGGCCAAGAGAGCAGTTCTTC. Its translation is CASSLAGGPREQFF.

The V call is TRBV2, the J call TRBJ2-4; D tentatively fits TRBD1 or TRBD2 (6 bases each). Judging by the DNA end, TRBJ2-7 fits better; the J call may be wrong. Germline V gives CDR1 SNHLY, CDR2 FYNNEI. The CDR3 covers 18 residues. The CDR3 loop is CASSPIVGGPKSYSEQYF. As DNA, the CDR3 is TGTGCCAGCAGTCCCATTGTAGGGGGGCCTAAAAGTTACAGCGAGCAGTACTTC.

The chain joins TRBV7-6 to TRBJ2-2, with 7 bases lining up with TRBD2. CDR3 length: 17 residues. V lost 1 base, J lost 4 bases, and 9 bases stayed unmatched. Germline CDR1 is SGHVS and CDR2 is FNYEAQ. The CDR3 region has the DNA TGTGCCAGCAGCTTAGGGGCCACTAGCGCGTCCACCGGGGAGCTGTTTTTT. It yields the protein CASSLGATSASTGELFF. The full variable domain, completed using reference TRBV7-6 and TRBJ2-2, is GAGVSQSPRYKVTKRGQDVALRCDPISGHVSLYWYRQALGQGPEFLTYFNYEAQQDKSGLPNDRFSAERPEGSISTLTIQRTEQRDSAMYRCASSLGATSASTGELFFGEGSRLTVL.

Only a few counts were recorded for this clonotype. The rearrangement joins TRBV20-1 to TRBJ2-5; D gene uncertain. This CDR3 spans 14 amino acids. V dropped 6 bases and J dropped 0 bases, with 14 bases sitting between them. Germline CDR1 is DFQATT and CDR2 is SNEGSKA (reference sequence). The CDR3 here is CSANGDVYQETQYF. The CDR3 DNA sequence: TGCAGTGCCAACGGAGACGTTTACCAAGAGACCCAGTACTTC.